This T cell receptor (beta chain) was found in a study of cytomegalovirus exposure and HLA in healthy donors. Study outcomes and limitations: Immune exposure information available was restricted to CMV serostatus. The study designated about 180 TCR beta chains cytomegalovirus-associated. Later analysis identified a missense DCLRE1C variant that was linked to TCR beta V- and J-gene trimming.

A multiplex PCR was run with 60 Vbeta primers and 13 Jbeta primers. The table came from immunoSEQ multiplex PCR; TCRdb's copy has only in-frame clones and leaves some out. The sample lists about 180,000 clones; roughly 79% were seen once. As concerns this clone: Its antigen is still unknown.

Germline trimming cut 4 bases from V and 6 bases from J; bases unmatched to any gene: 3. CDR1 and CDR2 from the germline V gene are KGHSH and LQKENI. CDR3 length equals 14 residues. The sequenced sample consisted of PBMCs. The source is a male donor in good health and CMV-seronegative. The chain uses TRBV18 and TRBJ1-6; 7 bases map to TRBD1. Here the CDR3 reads CASSRDSFNSPLHF. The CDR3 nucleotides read TGTGCCAGCTCACGGGACAGCTTTAATTCACCCCTCCACTTT.